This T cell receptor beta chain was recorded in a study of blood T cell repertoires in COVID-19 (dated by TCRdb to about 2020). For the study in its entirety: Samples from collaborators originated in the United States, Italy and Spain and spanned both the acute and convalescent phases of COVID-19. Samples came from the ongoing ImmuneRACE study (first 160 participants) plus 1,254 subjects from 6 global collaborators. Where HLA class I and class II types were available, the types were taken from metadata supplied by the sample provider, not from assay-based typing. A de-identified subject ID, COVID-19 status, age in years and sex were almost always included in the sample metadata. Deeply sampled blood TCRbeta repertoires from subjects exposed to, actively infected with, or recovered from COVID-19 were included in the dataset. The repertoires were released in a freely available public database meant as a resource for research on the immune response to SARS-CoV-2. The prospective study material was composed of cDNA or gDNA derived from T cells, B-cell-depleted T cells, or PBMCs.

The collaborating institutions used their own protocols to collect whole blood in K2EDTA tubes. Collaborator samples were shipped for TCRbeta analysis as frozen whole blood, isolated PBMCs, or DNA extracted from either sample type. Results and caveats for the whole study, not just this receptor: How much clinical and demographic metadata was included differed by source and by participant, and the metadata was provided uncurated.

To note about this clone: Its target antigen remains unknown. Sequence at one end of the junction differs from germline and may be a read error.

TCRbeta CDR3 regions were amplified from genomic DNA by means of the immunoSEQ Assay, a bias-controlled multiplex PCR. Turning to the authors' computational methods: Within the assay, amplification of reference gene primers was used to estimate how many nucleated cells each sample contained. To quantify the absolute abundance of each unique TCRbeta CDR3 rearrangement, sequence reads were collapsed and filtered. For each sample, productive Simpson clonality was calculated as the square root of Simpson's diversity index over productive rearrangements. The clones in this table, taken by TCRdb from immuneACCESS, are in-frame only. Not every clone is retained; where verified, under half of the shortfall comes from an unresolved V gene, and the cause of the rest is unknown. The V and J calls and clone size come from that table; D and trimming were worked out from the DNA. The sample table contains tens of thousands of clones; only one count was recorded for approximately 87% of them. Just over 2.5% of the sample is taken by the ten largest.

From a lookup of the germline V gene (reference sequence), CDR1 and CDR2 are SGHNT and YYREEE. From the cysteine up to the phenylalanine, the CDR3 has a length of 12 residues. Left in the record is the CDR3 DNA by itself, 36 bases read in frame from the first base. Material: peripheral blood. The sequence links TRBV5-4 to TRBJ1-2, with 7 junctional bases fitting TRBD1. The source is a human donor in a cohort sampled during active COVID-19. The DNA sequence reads TGTGCCAGCAGCTACGACAGGGCCCTACTCGCCTTC. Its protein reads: CASSYDRALLAF.